This passage covers 16 T cell receptor beta chains from one sample sequenced in a study of shared clonotypes between healthy human individuals. Data came from immunoSEQ multiplex PCR; TCRdb stores just in-frame clones and leaves some out. The table has roughly 500,000 clones, around 79% seen once; the top ten hold 13%. The specimen was PBMCs. The receptors were sampled from a woman between 40 and 50 years old in good health. Some clones in this sample may be carry-over from other donors' samples.

The genes are TRBV28 and TRBJ2-7; D gene unclear. The germline V gene encodes CDR1 MDHEN and CDR2 SYDVKM. Between the trimmed V and J ends, which lost 4 bases and 1 base, there was a span of 14 bases. The CDR3 length is 15 residues. The CDR3 DNA sequence: TGTGCCAGCAGTTCTCCCCAGGAGCCTTCCTACGAGCAGTACTTC. Translating gives CASSSPQEPSYEQYF.

The chain links TRBV2 to TRBJ2-7; 9 bases agree with TRBD1. Trimming at V came to 11 bases and at J to 7 bases, leaving 9 bases not matched to a gene. The CDR3 has 12 residues. Germline values: CDR1 SNHLY, CDR2 FYNNEI. Here the CDR3 DNA reads TGTGCCGGGGGGGACAGGGTGGCAGAGCAGTACTTC. Its translation: CAGGDRVAEQYF.

CDR3 protein: CASSYDSGDYEQYF. CDR3 coding DNA: TGCGCCAGCAGCTATGATAGCGGAGATTACGAGCAGTACTTC. The rearrangement links TRBV5-1 to TRBJ2-7; D is perhaps TRBD2 (6 bases). Germline assignment: CDR1 SGHRS and CDR2 YFSETQ. V shed 3 bases and J shed 4 bases, with 14 bases lying between them. The CDR3 extends over 14 amino acids.

The rearrangement links TRBV7-8 to TRBJ2-7; 10 nucleotides align to TRBD2. CDR1 and CDR2 from the germline V gene are SGHVS and FQNEAQ. CDR3 length: 15 amino acids. Trimming removed 4 bases from V and 3 bases from J; junction bases left unmatched: 6. Written as DNA, the CDR3 is TGTGCCAGCAGCTCGACTAGCGGGCCGAACTACGAGCAGTACTTC. Amino acid sequence: CASSSTSGPNYEQYF.

Notes on this clone: A much more abundant neighbour one base away suggests this may be a read error. The chain combines TRBV2 with TRBJ2-7; maybe TRBD2 (5 bases). The V gene lost 8 bases and the J gene lost 3 bases, with 11 bases spanning the gap. The CDR3 is 12 residues long. Germline loops: CDR1 SNHLY, CDR2 FYNNEI. CDR3 residues: CASLGRGYEQYF. CDR3 coding DNA: TGTGCCAGCCTTGGACGGGGCTACGAGCAGTACTTC.

This clone was found a few times. The V gene is TRBV4-2, the J gene TRBJ2-5, with D possibly matching TRBD2 (5 bases). Trimming took 0 bases from V and 4 from J, leaving 12 bases between them. CDR1 LGHNA and CDR2 YNFKEQ come from the germline V gene. This CDR3 has 15 amino acids. CDR3 DNA: TGTGCCAGCAGCCAAGACGAAGGGAGTGCAGAGACCCAGTACTTC. Its translation is CASSQDEGSAETQYF.

The chain employs TRBV6-5 and TRBJ1-2, with TRBD1 identical over 7 bases. The junction had 3 bases not matched to a gene; V was cut back by 2 bases and J by 6 bases. Germline assignment: CDR1 MNHEY and CDR2 SVGAGI. The CDR3 is 13 amino acids. The CDR3, as DNA: TGTGCCAGCAGTTACAGGGGGCAGCATGGCTACACCTTC. Amino acids: CASSYRGQHGYTF.

The rearrangement joins TRBV28 to TRBJ1-5; D is ambiguous. Trimming shortened V by 2 bases and J by 7 bases, and 9 bases separated the two germline ends. The CDR3 runs to 13 residues. CDR1 MDHEN and CDR2 SYDVKM come from the germline V gene. CDR3 in amino acids: CASSLLRGQPQHF. In DNA, the CDR3 is TGTGCCAGCAGTTTACTACGCGGCCAGCCCCAGCATTTT.

The V and J genes are TRBV18 and TRBJ1-1; D not resolved. This CDR3 has 15 amino acids. The V end lost 0 bases, the J end lost 1 base, and 9 bases lay between the germline ends. CDR1 KGHSH and CDR2 LQKENI come from the germline V gene. CDR3 region: CASSPPSTRNTEAFF. The DNA of the CDR3 is TGTGCCAGCTCACCACCGTCAACTCGGAACACTGAAGCTTTCTTT.

This clone was found a few times. Other nucleotide sequences from this sample produce the same CDR3. This chain joins TRBV18 and TRBJ1-2; the D gene is possibly TRBD1 (5 bases). Trimming removed 1 base from V and 2 bases from J, with 5 bases in between. CDR1 and CDR2 (germline): KGHSH, LQKENI. The CDR3 runs 13 residues. The CDR3 spells CASSPQGNYGYTF. For the CDR3, the DNA is TGTGCCAGCTCACCACAGGGGAACTATGGCTACACCTTC. The full variable domain, completed using reference TRBV18 and TRBJ1-2, is NAGVMQNPRHLVRRRGQEARLRCSPMKGHSHVYWYRQLPEEGLKFMVYLQKENIIDESGMPKERFSAEFPKEGPSILRIQQVVRGDSAAYFCASSPQGNYGYTFGSGTRLTVV.

The gene calls are TRBV7-3 and TRBJ2-6; D perhaps matches TRBD1 (5 bases). Per germline, CDR1 SGHTA and CDR2 FQGTGA. V was shortened by 5 bases and J by 2 bases, with 13 bases between the two germline ends. This CDR3 is built from 16 residues. For the CDR3, the DNA is TGTGCCAGCAGCCCCACGTCAGGGACTGGGGCCAACGTCCTGACTTTC. Translation: CASSPTSGTGANVLTF.

The chain recombines TRBV29-1 with TRBJ2-2; TRBD2 agrees at 9 bases. V shed 2 bases and J 5 bases; nucleotides not matched to a gene: 6. This CDR3 comprises 15 residues. From germline, CDR1 is SQVTM and CDR2 ANQGSEA. The CDR3 sequence is CSVESSGSDTGELFF. The CDR3, as DNA: TGCAGCGTTGAAAGTAGCGGGAGTGATACCGGGGAGCTGTTTTTT.

The rearrangement joins TRBV11-2 to TRBJ2-3, with D tentatively TRBD1 (5 bases). Per the germline V gene, CDR1 is SGHAT and CDR2 is FQNNGV. This CDR3 is 15 amino acids long. The V end was cut by 4 bases, the J end by 0 bases, with 11 bases between. CDR3 in amino acids: CASSSRQTSTDTQYF. The DNA for the CDR3 is TGTGCCAGCAGCTCACGACAGACTAGCACAGATACGCAGTATTTT.

The rearrangement uses TRBV27 and TRBJ2-5, with 7 bases fitting TRBD2. CDR3 length equals 15 residues. The V segment lost 1 base and the J segment 5 bases; nucleotides outside the gene matches: 7. Germline assignment: CDR1 MNHEY and CDR2 SMNVEV (reference sequence). CDR3 residues: CASSLYYRAGETQYF. For the CDR3, the DNA is TGTGCCAGCAGTTTATATTATCGAGCGGGGGAGACCCAGTACTTC.

This clone appeared a single time. The V call is TRBV28, the J call TRBJ1-6; 9 positions agree with TRBD1. The V gene end was trimmed by 3 bases and the J gene end by 9 bases; junction bases not matched to a gene: 6. Germline V CDR1 and CDR2: MDHEN, SYDVKM. CDR3 length equals 15 residues. CDR3 DNA: TGTGCCAGCAGTTTCTCAACAGGGGGCACTTCACCCCTCCACTTT. Translated: CASSFSTGGTSPLHF.

Worth noting for this clone: Just one base apart from a much larger clone, this may be a read error. The chain has TRBV28 and TRBJ1-4, with D possibly matching TRBD1 (6 bases). Trimming left V 5 bases short and J 3 bases short, with 7 bases between. CDR3 length: 13 residues. Germline loops: CDR1 MDHEN, CDR2 SYDVKM. The CDR3 coding sequence is TGTGCCAGCAGTGGACAGCCTAATGAAAAACTGTTTTTT. Translation gives CASSGQPNEKLFF.